A single sample gave rise to the 24 T cell receptor beta chains below, sequenced in a study of T cells generated in artificial thymic organoids. Semi-nested PCR with reverse primers in the TRAC or TRBC constant regions amplified each chain separately. Each CDR3 protein is one row after TCRdb ran MiXCR on the 5' RACE reads. The repertoire holds over 6,500 distinct CDR3 sequences, with about 16% as singletons. The sample taken for sequencing was naive CD8+ T cells from the thymus. As to subset: CD3+TCRalphabeta+CD8SP T cells; for blood, CD45RO-CCR7+ naive CD8+ T cells. The source of these receptors is a human donor who gave cord blood stem cells for thymic organoid culture, a cardiac surgery patient who gave postnatal thymus, or a blood donor (not recorded which).

A few counts support this clonotype. It may be a read error: a sequence one base away is much more abundant. The V and J genes are TRBV5-6 and TRBJ2-2; D may be TRBD1 (5 bases). Germline V gene data show CDR1 as SGHDT and CDR2 as YYEEEE. The CDR3 spans 16 residues. CDR3 in DNA: TGTGCCGGCAGCTCACCGACAGAGACGAACACCGGGGAGCTGTTTTTT. Residues: CAGSSPTETNTGELFF.

This clonotype rates as medium-sized. The V gene is TRBV18, the J gene TRBJ2-1; D uncertain. The CDR3 extends over 13 amino acids. V was shortened by 2 bases and J by 4 bases, with 6 bases between the two germline ends. The V gene's germline CDR1 is KGHSH and CDR2 LQKENI. CDR3 sequence reads: CASSPETYNEQFF. The DNA of the CDR3 is TGTGCCAGCTCACCAGAGACTTACAATGAGCAGTTCTTC.

The chain combines TRBV12-3 or TRBV12-4 with TRBJ2-5, with D uncertain. The CDR3 covers 17 residues. Trimming shortened V by 6 bases and J by 5 bases, and 25 bases separated the two germline ends. CDR3 bases: TGTGCCAGCAGCGCATTAGGGCAACTCTGGGTGGGGGAGACCCAGTACTTC. Its protein product is CASSALGQLWVGETQYF.

This chain joins TRBV5-5 and TRBJ2-5, with no clear D. The CDR3 covers 16 residues. Germline CDR1 reads SGHKS; CDR2 reads YYEKEE (reference sequence). With 1 base removed from V and 4 bases from J, the gap between germline ends came to 17 bases. Here the CDR3 reads CASSLNSGSRSETQYF. The CDR3 DNA reads as TGTGCCAGCAGCTTGAATTCCGGGTCCAGATCAGAGACCCAGTACTTC. The full variable domain, in which reference TRBV5-5 and TRBJ2-5 provide the parts outside the CDR3, is DAGVTQSPTHLIKTRGQQVTLRCSPISGHKSVSWYQQVLGQGPQFIFQYYEKEERGRGNFPDRFSARQFPNYSSELNVNALLLGDSALYLCASSLNSGSRSETQYFGPGTRLLVL.

This clonotype is categorized as medium-sized. The rearrangement links TRBV14 to TRBJ2-1; 9 nucleotides match TRBD2. Germline values: CDR1 SGHDN, CDR2 FVKESK. This CDR3 has 17 amino acids. J gave up 5 bases and V 2 bases, and 10 bases lay outside the gene matches. The CDR3 DNA is TGTGCCAGCAGCCAAAATATAGCGGGAGTCTTCCACAATGAGCAGTTCTTC. It encodes CASSQNIAGVFHNEQFF. The whole variable domain, remainder taken from reference TRBV14 and TRBJ2-1, is EAGVTQFPSHSVIEKGQTVTLRCDPISGHDNLYWYRRVMGKEIKFLLHFVKESKQDESGMPNNRFLAERTGGTYSTLKVQPAELEDSGVYFCASSQNIAGVFHNEQFFGPGTRLTVL.

The chain links TRBV5-4 to TRBJ2-4; D is unclear. Trimming left V 0 bases short and J 1 base short, with 5 bases between. The CDR3 contains 14 residues. Germline CDR1 reads SGHNT; CDR2 reads YYREEE (reference sequence). Here the CDR3 reads CASSLEWAKNIQYF. In nucleotides, the CDR3 is TGTGCCAGCAGCTTGGAGTGGGCCAAAAACATTCAGTACTTC.

Judged by abundance, this clonotype is medium-sized. This chain connects TRBV19 to TRBJ2-3; maybe TRBD2 (6 bases). V shed 3 bases and J shed 2 bases, with 12 bases lying between them. The V gene's germline CDR1 is LNHDA and CDR2 SQIVND (reference sequence). The CDR3 covers 15 residues. CDR3 DNA sequence: TGTGCCAGTAGTATCCGGGACTCAACCACAGATACGCAGTATTTT. It encodes CASSIRDSTTDTQYF.

This clonotype is deemed medium-sized. The rearrangement links TRBV27 to TRBJ1-1, with D hard to call. This CDR3 has 13 amino acids. The germline CDR1 and CDR2 sequences are MNHEY and SMNVEV (reference sequence). The V end lost 1 base, the J end lost 3 bases, and 6 bases lay between the germline ends. The CDR3 protein is CASSLFGDTEAFF. As DNA, the CDR3 is TGTGCCAGCAGTTTATTTGGGGACACTGAAGCTTTCTTT.

This clonotype was recorded a few times. Possible read error: a much larger clone is one base away. The gene calls are TRBV12-3 or TRBV12-4 and TRBJ2-7; TRBD1 agrees at 11 bases. Trimming took 6 bases from V and 2 from J; bases not matched to a gene: 6. This CDR3 has 15 residues. The chain's CDR3 is CASRRTGGSPYEQYF. The CDR3 DNA reads as TGTGCCAGCAGACGGACAGGGGGCTCGCCCTACGAGCAGTACTTC.

This clonotype appeared many times. J is TRBJ2-6 and V is TRBV7-9, with unresolved D. V was pared by 2 bases and J by 0 bases, with 8 bases between. CDR1 and CDR2 (germline): SEHNR, FQNEAQ (reference sequence). The CDR3 extends over 16 amino acids. CDR3 sequence reads: CASSLRGSSGANVLTF. CDR3 nucleotides: TGTGCCAGCAGCTTACGCGGAAGCTCTGGGGCCAACGTCCTGACTTTC.

In its sample, this clonotype is medium-sized. The rearrangement uses TRBV3-1 and TRBJ2-3; 10 bases agree with TRBD1. Per germline, CDR1 LGHDT and CDR2 YNNKEL (reference sequence). J gave up 4 bases and V 0 bases, and 1 base lay outside the gene matches. This CDR3 region has 15 residues. CDR3 region: CASSQDGQGADTQYF. CDR3 nucleotide sequence: TGTGCCAGCAGCCAAGACGGACAGGGGGCAGATACGCAGTATTTT.

Concerning this clonotype itself: One end of the junction does not line up with germline, which may come from a read error. J is TRBJ2-1 and V is TRBV11-2; D unclear. The CDR3 has 12 amino acids. Germline V CDR1 and CDR2: SGHAT, FQNNGV. The CDR3 reads CAGSLDHIEQFF. The DNA for the CDR3 is TGTGCCGGCAGCTTAGACCATATTGAGCAGTTCTTC.

Relative to its sample, this clonotype is medium-sized. J is TRBJ2-1 and V is TRBV10-3; D not certain. The CDR3 length is 12 residues. Germline V lookup: CDR1 ENHRY, CDR2 SYGVKD. Trimming cost V 4 bases and J 4 bases, with 5 bases left between them. CDR3 DNA: TGTGCCATCAGTGGCATTTACAATGAGCAGTTCTTC. This encodes CAISGIYNEQFF.

This sequence joins TRBV29-1 and TRBJ2-1; D not resolved. Germline V lookup: CDR1 SQVTM, CDR2 ANQGSEA. This CDR3 comprises 11 residues. V lost 6 bases and J 9 bases, leaving 12 bases between the germline ends. The CDR3 is CSVRSLGEQFF. Written as DNA, the CDR3 is TGCAGCGTGCGGTCGCTCGGTGAGCAGTTCTTC.

This clonotype is medium-sized by share. The chain uses TRBV20-1 and TRBJ2-3; D unclear. Trimming left V 3 bases short and J 0 bases short, with 19 bases between. Germline V gene sequence: CDR1 DFQATT, CDR2 SNEGSKA (reference sequence). CDR3 length: 17 residues. CDR3 nucleotides: TGCAGTGCTAGTGATATGCGCGAATACTCTAGCACAGATACGCAGTATTTT. This translates into CSASDMREYSSTDTQYF.

The table lists this clonotype with a count of one. This could be a read error, since a much larger clone is one nucleotide away. Since no conserved phenylalanine or tryptophan closes the CDR3, a read error is the likely cause. The chain uses TRBV27 and TRBJ2-2; D is unclear. The germline CDR1 and CDR2 sequences are MNHEY and SMNVEV (reference sequence). Trimming removed 10 bases from V and 6 bases from J, with 12 bases in between. The length of the CDR3 is 12 residues. CDR3 coding DNA: TGTGCCACGTTAGGACCTCCCGGGGAGCTGTTTTAT. Translating it yields CATLGPPGELFY.

This clonotype is medium-sized (0.01 to 0.1%) in the sample. The rearrangement uses TRBV20-1 and TRBJ2-7; D is unresolved. Trimming removed 0 bases at V and 4 bases at J, with 13 bases between. The germline gives CDR1 DFQATT, CDR2 SNEGSKA (reference sequence). The CDR3 sequence is 14 residues long. The CDR3 here is CSAREAGGSYEQYF. The DNA of the CDR3 is TGCAGTGCTAGAGAAGCAGGTGGTTCGTACGAGCAGTACTTC.

This clonotype is medium-sized. The J gene is TRBJ1-2, the V gene TRBV29-1, with 7 bases matching TRBD1. The CDR3 has 11 residues. Germline V gene sequence: CDR1 SQVTM, CDR2 ANQGSEA. After removal of 5 bases from V and 10 bases from J, the junction contained 7 bases not matched to a gene. In DNA form, the CDR3 reads TGCAGCGTTTCGAAGGGGGCGAACTACACCTTC. Protein: CSVSKGANYTF. Filled out from reference TRBV29-1 and TRBJ1-2, the complete variable domain reads SAVISQKPSRDICQRGTSLTIQCQVDSQVTMMFWYRQQPGQSLTLIATANQGSEATYESGFVIDKFPISRPNLTFSTLTVSNMSPEDSSIYLCSVSKGANYTFGSGTRLTVV.

In its sample, this clonotype ranks as medium-sized (0.01 to 0.1%). The rearrangement links TRBV27 to TRBJ2-1, with D unclear. CDR3 length equals 14 residues. Trimming removed 6 bases at V and 3 bases at J, with 12 bases between. Per the germline V gene, CDR1 is MNHEY and CDR2 is SMNVEV (reference sequence). As DNA, the CDR3 is TGTGCCAGCAGCGTAGTGGGCTTCTACAATGAGCAGTTCTTC. This gives the protein CASSVVGFYNEQFF.

This clonotype is termed medium-sized. This rearrangement joins TRBV9 to TRBJ2-1; 11 nucleotides line up with TRBD1. The CDR3 consists of 20 residues. V was clipped by 4 bases and J by 0 bases; unmatched bases: 15. Germline assignment: CDR1 SGDLS and CDR2 YYNGEE. CDR3 coding DNA: TGTGCCAGCAGCACCCGGACAGGGGGCTCCATAAGTAGCTCCTACAATGAGCAGTTCTTC. The encoded protein is CASSTRTGGSISSSYNEQFF.

This clonotype was seen many times. The chain has TRBV29-1 and TRBJ2-7; D call uncertain. With 6 bases removed from V and 0 bases from J, the gap between germline ends came to 12 bases. Germline values: CDR1 SQVTM, CDR2 ANQGSEA. This CDR3 comprises 13 residues. Here the CDR3 reads CSVLDTSSYEQYF. CDR3 sequence (DNA): TGCAGCGTCCTAGACACGAGCTCCTACGAGCAGTACTTC.

The J gene is TRBJ1-1, the V gene TRBV12-3 or TRBV12-4; the D gene is possibly TRBD1 (6 bases). The CDR3 is made up of 15 amino acids. With 6 bases removed from V and 0 bases from J, the gap between germline ends came to 14 bases. DNA for the CDR3: TGTGCCAGCAGGACCTGGACAGCAGTGAACACTGAAGCTTTCTTT. Its protein is CASRTWTAVNTEAFF.

In this sample, this clonotype turned up many times. V gene TRBV27 combines with J gene TRBJ1-4; D is unclear. The CDR3 runs to 13 residues. Germline CDR1 and CDR2: MNHEY and SMNVEV (reference sequence). Trimming removed 6 bases from V and 8 bases from J, with 13 bases in between. The CDR3 DNA is TGTGCCAGCAGCCGTGGGGTCGGCGAAAAACTGTTTTTT. This translates into CASSRGVGEKLFF.

There are many counts of this clonotype. V is TRBV19 and J is TRBJ2-1; no clear D gene. Germline loops: CDR1 LNHDA, CDR2 SQIVND (reference sequence). CDR3 length equals 13 residues. V was cut by 1 base and J by 3 bases, with 4 bases left in between. CDR3 residues: CASSIVNYNEQFF. The CDR3 DNA reads as TGTGCCAGTAGTATAGTTAACTACAATGAGCAGTTCTTC. Variable domain in full (rest from reference TRBV19 and TRBJ2-1): DGGITQSPKYLFRKEGQNVTLSCEQNLNHDAMYWYRQDPGQGLRLIYYSQIVNDFQKGDIAEGYSVSREKKESFPLTVTSAQKNPTAFYLCASSIVNYNEQFFGPGTRLTVL.